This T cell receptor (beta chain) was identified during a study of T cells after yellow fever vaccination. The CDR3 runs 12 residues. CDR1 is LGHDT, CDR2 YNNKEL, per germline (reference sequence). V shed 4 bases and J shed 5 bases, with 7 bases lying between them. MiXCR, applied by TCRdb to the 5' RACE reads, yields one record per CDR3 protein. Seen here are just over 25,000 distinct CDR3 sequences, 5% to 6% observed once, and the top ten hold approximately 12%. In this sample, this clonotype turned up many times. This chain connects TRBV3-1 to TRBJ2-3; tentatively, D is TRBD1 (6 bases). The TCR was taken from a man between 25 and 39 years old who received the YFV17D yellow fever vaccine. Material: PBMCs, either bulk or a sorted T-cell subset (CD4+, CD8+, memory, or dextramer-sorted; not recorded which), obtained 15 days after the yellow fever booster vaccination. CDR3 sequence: CASSPGVDTQYF. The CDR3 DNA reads TGTGCCAGCAGCCCAGGGGTAGATACGCAGTATTTT.